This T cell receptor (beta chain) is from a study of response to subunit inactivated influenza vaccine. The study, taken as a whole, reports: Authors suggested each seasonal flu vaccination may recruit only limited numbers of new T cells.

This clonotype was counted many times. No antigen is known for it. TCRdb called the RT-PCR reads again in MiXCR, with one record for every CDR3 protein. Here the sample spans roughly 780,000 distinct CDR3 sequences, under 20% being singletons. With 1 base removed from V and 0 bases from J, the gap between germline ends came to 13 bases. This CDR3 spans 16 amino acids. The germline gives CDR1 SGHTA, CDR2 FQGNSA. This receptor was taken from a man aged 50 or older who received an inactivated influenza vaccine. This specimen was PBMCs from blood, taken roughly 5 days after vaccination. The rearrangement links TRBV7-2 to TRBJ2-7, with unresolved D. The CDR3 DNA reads TGTGCCAGCAGCTTAGTTTATAGTGTGATCTCCTACGAGCAGTACTTC. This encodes CASSLVYSVISYEQYF.